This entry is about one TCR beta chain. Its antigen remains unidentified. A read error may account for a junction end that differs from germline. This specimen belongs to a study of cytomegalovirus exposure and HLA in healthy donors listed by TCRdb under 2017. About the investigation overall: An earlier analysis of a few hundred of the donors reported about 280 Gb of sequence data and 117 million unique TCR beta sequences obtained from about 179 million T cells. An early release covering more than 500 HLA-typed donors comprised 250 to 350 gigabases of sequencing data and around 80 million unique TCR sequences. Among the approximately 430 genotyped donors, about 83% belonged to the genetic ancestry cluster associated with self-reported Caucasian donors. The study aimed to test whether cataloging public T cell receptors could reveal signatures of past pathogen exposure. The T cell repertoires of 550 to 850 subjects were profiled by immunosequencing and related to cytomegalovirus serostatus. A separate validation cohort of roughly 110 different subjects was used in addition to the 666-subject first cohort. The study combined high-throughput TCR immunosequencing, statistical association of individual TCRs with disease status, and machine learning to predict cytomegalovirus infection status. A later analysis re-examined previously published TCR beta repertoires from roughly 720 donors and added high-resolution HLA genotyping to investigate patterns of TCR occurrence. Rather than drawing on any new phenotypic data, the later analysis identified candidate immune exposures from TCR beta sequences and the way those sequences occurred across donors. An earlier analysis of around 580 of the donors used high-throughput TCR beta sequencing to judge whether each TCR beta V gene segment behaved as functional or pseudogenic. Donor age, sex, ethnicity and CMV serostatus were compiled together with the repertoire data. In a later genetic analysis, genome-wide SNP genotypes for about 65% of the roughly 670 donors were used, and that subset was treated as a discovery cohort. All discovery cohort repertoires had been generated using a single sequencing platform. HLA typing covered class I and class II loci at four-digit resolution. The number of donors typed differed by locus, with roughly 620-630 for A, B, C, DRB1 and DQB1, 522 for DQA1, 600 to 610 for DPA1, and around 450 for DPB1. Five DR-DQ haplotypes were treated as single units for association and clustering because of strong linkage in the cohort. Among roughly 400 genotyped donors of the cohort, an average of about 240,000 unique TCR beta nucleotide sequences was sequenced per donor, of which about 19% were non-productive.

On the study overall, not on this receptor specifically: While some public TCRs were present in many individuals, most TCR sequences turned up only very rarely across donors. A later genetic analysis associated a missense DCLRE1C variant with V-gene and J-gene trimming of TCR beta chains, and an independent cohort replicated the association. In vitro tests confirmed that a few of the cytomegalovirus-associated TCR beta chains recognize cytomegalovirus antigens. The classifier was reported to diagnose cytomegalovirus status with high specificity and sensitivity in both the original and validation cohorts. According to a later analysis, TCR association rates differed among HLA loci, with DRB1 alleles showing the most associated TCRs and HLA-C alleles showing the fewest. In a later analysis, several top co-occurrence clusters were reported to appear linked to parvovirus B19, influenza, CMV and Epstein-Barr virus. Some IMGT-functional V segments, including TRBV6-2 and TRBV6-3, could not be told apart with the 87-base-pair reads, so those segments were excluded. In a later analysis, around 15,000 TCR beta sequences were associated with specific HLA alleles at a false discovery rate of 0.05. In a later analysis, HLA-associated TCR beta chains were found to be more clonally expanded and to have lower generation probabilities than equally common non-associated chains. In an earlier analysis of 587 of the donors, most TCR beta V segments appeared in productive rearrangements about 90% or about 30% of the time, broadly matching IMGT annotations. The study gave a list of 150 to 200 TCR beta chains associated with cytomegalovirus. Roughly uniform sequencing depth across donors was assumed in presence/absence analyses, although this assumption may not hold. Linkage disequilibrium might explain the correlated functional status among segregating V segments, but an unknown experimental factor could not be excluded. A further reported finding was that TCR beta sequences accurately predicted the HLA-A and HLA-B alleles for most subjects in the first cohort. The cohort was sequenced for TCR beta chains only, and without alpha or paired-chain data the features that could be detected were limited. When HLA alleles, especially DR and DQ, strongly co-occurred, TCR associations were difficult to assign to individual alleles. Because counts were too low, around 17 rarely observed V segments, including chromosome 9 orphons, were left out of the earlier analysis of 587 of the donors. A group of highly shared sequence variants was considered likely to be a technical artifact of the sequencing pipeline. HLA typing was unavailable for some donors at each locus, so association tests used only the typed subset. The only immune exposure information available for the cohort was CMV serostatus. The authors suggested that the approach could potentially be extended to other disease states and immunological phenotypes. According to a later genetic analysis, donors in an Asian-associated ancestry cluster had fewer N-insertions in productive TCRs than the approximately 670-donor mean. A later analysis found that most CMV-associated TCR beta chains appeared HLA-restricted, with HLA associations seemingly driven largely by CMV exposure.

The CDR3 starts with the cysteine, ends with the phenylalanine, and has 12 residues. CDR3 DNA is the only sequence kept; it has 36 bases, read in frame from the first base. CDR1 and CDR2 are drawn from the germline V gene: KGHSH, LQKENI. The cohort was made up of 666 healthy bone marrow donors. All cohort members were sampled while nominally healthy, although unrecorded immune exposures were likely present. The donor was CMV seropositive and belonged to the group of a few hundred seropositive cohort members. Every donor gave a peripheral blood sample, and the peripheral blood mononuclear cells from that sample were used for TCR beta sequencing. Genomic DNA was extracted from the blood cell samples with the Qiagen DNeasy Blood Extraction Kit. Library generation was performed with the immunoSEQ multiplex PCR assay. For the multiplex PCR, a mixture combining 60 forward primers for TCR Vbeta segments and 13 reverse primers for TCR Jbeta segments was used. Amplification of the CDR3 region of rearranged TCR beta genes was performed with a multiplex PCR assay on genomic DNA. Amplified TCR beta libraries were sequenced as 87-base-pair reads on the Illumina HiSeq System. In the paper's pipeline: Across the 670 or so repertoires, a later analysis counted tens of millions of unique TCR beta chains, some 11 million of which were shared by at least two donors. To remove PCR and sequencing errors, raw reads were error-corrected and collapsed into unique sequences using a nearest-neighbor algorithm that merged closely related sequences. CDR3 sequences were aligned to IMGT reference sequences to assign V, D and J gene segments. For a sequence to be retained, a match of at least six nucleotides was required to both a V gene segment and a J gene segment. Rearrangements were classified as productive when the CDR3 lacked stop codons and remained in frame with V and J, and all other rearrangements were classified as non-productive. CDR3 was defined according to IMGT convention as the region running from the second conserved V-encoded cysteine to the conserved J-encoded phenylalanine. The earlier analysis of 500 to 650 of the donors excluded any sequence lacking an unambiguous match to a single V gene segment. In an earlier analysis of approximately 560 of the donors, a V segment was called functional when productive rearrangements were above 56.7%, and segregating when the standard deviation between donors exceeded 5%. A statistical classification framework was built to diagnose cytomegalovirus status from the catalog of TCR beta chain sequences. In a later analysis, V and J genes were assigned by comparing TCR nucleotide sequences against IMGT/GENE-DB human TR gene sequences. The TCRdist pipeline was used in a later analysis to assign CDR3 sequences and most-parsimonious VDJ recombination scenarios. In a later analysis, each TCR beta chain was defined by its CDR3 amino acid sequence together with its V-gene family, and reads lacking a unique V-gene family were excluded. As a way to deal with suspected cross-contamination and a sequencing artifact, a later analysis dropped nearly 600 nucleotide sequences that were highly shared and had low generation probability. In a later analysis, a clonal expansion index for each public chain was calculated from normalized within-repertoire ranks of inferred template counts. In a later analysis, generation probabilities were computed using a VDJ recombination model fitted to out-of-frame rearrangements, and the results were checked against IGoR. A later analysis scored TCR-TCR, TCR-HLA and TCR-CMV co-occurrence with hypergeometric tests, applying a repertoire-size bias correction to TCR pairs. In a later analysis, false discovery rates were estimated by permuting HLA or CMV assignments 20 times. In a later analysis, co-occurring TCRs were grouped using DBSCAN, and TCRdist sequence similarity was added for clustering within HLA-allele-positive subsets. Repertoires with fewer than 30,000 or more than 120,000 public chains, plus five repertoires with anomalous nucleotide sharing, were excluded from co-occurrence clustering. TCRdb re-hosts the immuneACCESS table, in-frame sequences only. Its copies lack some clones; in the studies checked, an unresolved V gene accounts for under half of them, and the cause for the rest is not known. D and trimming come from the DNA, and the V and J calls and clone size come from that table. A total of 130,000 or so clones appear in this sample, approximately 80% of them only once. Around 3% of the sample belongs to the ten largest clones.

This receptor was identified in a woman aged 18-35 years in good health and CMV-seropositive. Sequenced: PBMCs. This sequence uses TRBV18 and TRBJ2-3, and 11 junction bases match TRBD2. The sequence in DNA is TGTGCCAGCTCACCTGCGGGACTAGCGGACGTTTTT. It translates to CASSPAGLADVF. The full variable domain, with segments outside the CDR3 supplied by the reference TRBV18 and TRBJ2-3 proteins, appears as NAGVMQNPRHLVRRRGQEARLRCSPMKGHSHVYWYRQLPEEGLKFMVYLQKENIIDESGMPKERFSAEFPKEGPSILRIQQVVRGDSAAYFCASSPAGLADVFGPGTRLTVL.